This T cell receptor beta chain was captured by sequencing in a study of T cell repertoires in cytomegalovirus infection. With regard to this clonotype: Its target is not known.

The V gene lost 2 bases and the J gene lost 0 bases, with 8 bases spanning the gap. Germline CDR1 SGHKS, CDR2 YYEKEE (reference sequence). The CDR3 is 14 residues long. TCRdb ran MiXCR on the reads and lists one entry per CDR3 protein. The sample consists of some 920,000 distinct CDR3 sequences, less than 40% of them appearing once. The clonotype originates from a human donor in good health (CMV status not recorded). Some clones in this sample may be carry-over from other donors' samples. This rearrangement joins TRBV5-5 to TRBJ1-1; the D is unclear. The material was cultured CD8+ T cells from PBMCs, obtained from culture after CMV antigen stimulation. The CDR3 loop is CASSFLRMNTEAFF. CDR3 bases: TGTGCCAGCAGCTTTCTTCGGATGAACACTGAAGCTTTCTTT.